These 31 T cell receptor beta chains were all obtained from the same sample, sequenced in a study of identical twins. Each CDR3 protein is one row after TCRdb ran MiXCR on the 5' RACE reads. The sample shows around 1.7 million distinct CDR3 sequences, roughly a third of them seen only once. The sequencing sample was made of cord blood. The receptors were sampled from a newborn girl in good health.

Ten or more counts support this clonotype. The chain couples TRBV11-1 to TRBJ2-5, with D perhaps TRBD1 (6 bases). V lost 5 bases and J 1 base, leaving 17 bases between the germline ends. CDR1 is SGHAT and CDR2 is FQDESV in the germline V gene (reference sequence). The CDR3 covers 16 residues. The CDR3 DNA follows: TGTGCCAGCAGCCCACAGGGACCTTCTATCCAAGAGACCCAGTACTTC. Translation: CASSPQGPSIQETQYF.

This chain joins TRBV11-3 and TRBJ2-1; D may be TRBD2 (6 bases). The CDR3 is 13 residues long. V was clipped by 5 bases and J by 12 bases, with 17 bases between them. Per the germline V gene, CDR1 is SGHNT and CDR2 is YENEEA. This chain's CDR3 is CASSPRLVDGQFF. The DNA of the CDR3 is TGTGCCAGCAGCCCCCGACTAGTTGATGGGCAGTTCTTC.

This clonotype was picked up many times. J is TRBJ2-3 and V is TRBV6-1, with TRBD1 matching 9 bases. Germline V CDR1 and CDR2: MNHNS, SASEGT. The CDR3 consists of 15 residues. Unmatched junction bases numbered 5, after V lost 5 bases and J lost 2 bases. Here the CDR3 DNA reads TGTGCCAGCAGTCCCCGACAGGGGGTCACAGATACGCAGTATTTT. It codes for CASSPRQGVTDTQYF.

Written as DNA, the CDR3 is TGTGCCAGCAGTTTCCGGGACAGATTTTATGGCTACACCTTC. It is translated as CASSFRDRFYGYTF. The gene calls are TRBV28 and TRBJ1-2, with 7 bases matching TRBD1. With 3 bases clipped from V and 5 bases from J, the junction kept 6 bases outside the gene matches. The CDR3 contains 14 residues. Germline V gene data show CDR1 as MDHEN and CDR2 as SYDVKM.

The genes are TRBV20-1 and TRBJ2-3; 7 bases are a match to TRBD2. The CDR3 is made up of 16 amino acids. J was trimmed by 1 base and V by 6 bases; bases with no gene match: 13. Germline V CDR1 and CDR2: DFQATT, SNEGSKA (reference sequence). CDR3 coding DNA: TGCAGTGCCATCCCCGGGACTACGAGAGGCACAGATACGCAGTATTTT. Translated, it gives CSAIPGTTRGTDTQYF.

This clonotype showed up just a few times. This chain connects TRBV6-4 to TRBJ2-5; D remains ambiguous. Germline CDR1 reads MRHNA; CDR2 reads SNTAGT. This CDR3 is built from 11 residues. The V end lost 7 bases, the J end lost 4 bases, and 7 bases lay between the germline ends. The DNA of the CDR3 is TGTGCCAGCATTAACTTAGAGACCCAGTACTTC. It encodes CASINLETQYF.

Only a few counts were recorded for this clonotype. This chain connects TRBV10-2 to TRBJ1-1; 11 nucleotides line up with TRBD1. The V gene end was trimmed by 6 bases and the J gene end by 6 bases; junction bases not matched to a gene: 9. This CDR3 spans 15 amino acids. From germline, CDR1 is WSHSY and CDR2 SAAADI. The CDR3 nucleotides read TGCGCCAGCAGATCCGGGACAGGGGGACGGGCTGAAGCTTTCTTT. This encodes CASRSGTGGRAEAFF.

This chain connects TRBV20-1 to TRBJ1-2; possibly TRBD1 for D (5 bases). Germline values: CDR1 DFQATT, CDR2 SNEGSKA (reference sequence). Trimming removed 2 bases from V and 6 bases from J, with 19 bases in between. The CDR3 length is 15 residues. CDR3 loop: CSARPSAAGYHGYTF. The CDR3 bases are TGCAGTGCTAGACCCTCCGCGGCAGGGTATCATGGCTACACCTTC.

This clonotype has more than one count but fewer than ten. The chain employs TRBV10-3 and TRBJ1-2; 8 nucleotides align to TRBD1. Germline V gene sequence: CDR1 ENHRY, CDR2 SYGVKD. CDR3 length equals 13 residues. V lost 7 bases, J lost 6 bases, and 7 bases stayed unmatched. The CDR3 sequence is CAITGTGRNGYTF. DNA of the CDR3: TGTGCCATCACCGGGACAGGAAGGAATGGCTACACCTTC.

The rearrangement joins TRBV2 to TRBJ2-3; 13 bases are a match to TRBD2. With 6 bases clipped from V and 5 bases from J, the junction kept 5 bases outside the gene matches. The CDR3 extends over 15 amino acids. Germline values: CDR1 SNHLY, CDR2 FYNNEI. The CDR3 here is CASRARTSGGDTQYF. The CDR3 DNA follows: TGTGCCAGCAGAGCTAGGACTAGCGGGGGAGATACGCAGTATTTT.

V is TRBV30 and J is TRBJ1-2, with 8 bases lining up with TRBD1. The CDR3 covers 14 residues. V gave up 7 bases and J gave up 4 bases; unmatched junction bases: 11. Germline V gene data show CDR1 as GTSNPN and CDR2 as SVGIG (reference sequence). The CDR3 here is CASDKTGVFYGYTF. The CDR3 nucleotides are TGTGCCTCGGACAAGACAGGGGTCTTCTATGGCTACACCTTC.

This clonotype was counted ten times or more. This sequence joins TRBV5-1 and TRBJ2-5; unclear D gene. Trimming removed 1 base at V and 5 bases at J, with 6 bases between. Germline V CDR1 and CDR2: SGHRS, YFSETQ. The CDR3 covers 12 residues. The CDR3 sequence: CASSLSAETQYF. The CDR3, as DNA: TGCGCCAGCAGCTTGTCCGCGGAGACCCAGTACTTC.

This clonotype was seen ten or more times. V usage is TRBV20-1 and J usage is TRBJ2-7, with D unresolved. This CDR3 comprises 12 residues. Per the germline V gene, CDR1 is DFQATT and CDR2 is SNEGSKA (reference sequence). Trimming stripped 1 base from V and 3 bases from J, with 7 bases between. In DNA, the CDR3 is TGCAGTGCTAGAGTTTCCCACTACGAGCAGTACTTC. Its protein product is CSARVSHYEQYF.

The chain carries TRBV20-1 and TRBJ2-7, with a weak D call TRBD1 (6 bases). The CDR3 length is 15 residues. The ends were cut back, 0 bases at V and 2 bases at J, with 14 bases in the middle. Germline V gives CDR1 DFQATT, CDR2 SNEGSKA (reference sequence). The CDR3 spells CSAREAGTSPYEQYF. In DNA form, the CDR3 reads TGCAGTGCTAGAGAGGCCGGGACATCTCCCTACGAGCAGTACTTC.

This clonotype has just a few counts. The chain uses TRBV21-1 and TRBJ2-7. TRBV21-1 is marked as a pseudogene. The CDR3 runs to 13 residues. CDR3 sequence: CASSKQKTYEQYF. CDR3 bases: TGTGCCAGCAGCAAACAGAAAACCTACGAGCAGTACTTC.

In DNA form, the CDR3 reads TGCGCCAGCAGCTTGATTGGACAGACCCTCTCTGGGGCCAACGTCCTGACTTTC. As protein: CASSLIGQTLSGANVLTF. V gene TRBV5-1 combines with J gene TRBJ2-6, with D possibly matching TRBD1 (6 bases). Germline V gives CDR1 SGHRS, CDR2 YFSETQ. V was trimmed by 1 base and J by 0 bases, leaving 14 bases between them. The CDR3 length is 18 residues.

This clonotype showed up just a few times. This CDR3 reads CASSLVVLGGYNEQFF. As DNA, the CDR3 is TGTGCCAGCAGCTTAGTCGTCTTAGGGGGATACAATGAGCAGTTCTTC. The chain links TRBV7-2 to TRBJ2-1; D is possibly TRBD1 (6 bases). Germline V gene data show CDR1 as SGHTA and CDR2 as FQGNSA. The V gene lost 1 base and the J gene lost 4 bases, with 14 bases spanning the gap. The CDR3 extends over 16 amino acids.

The chain uses TRBV4-3 and TRBJ2-7, with unresolved D. Germline CDR1 reads LGHNA; CDR2 reads YSLEER. V lost 1 base to trimming and J lost 7 bases, with 11 bases between them. The CDR3 contains 13 residues. CDR3 in amino acids: CASSQGLWDEQYF. In DNA, the CDR3 is TGCGCCAGCAGCCAAGGCTTGTGGGATGAGCAGTACTTC.

This clonotype was observed a few times. V and J are TRBV6-5 and TRBJ1-6; possible D gene TRBD1, 5 bases. Germline V gives CDR1 MNHEY, CDR2 SVGAGI. V was shortened by 2 bases and J by 8 bases, with 10 bases between the two germline ends. The CDR3 sequence is 14 residues long. The CDR3: CASSYEGRDSPLHF. Written as DNA, the CDR3 is TGTGCCAGCAGTTACGAGGGACGCGATTCACCCCTCCACTTT.

A few counts support this clonotype. V gene TRBV20-1 combines with J gene TRBJ2-7; 8 bases are a match to TRBD2. The CDR3 spans 16 residues. Germline CDR1 DFQATT, CDR2 SNEGSKA (reference sequence). Trimming removed 5 bases from V and 3 bases from J; junction bases left unmatched: 15. The CDR3 region has the DNA TGCAGTGCTTCCCACCATAGCGGGGTTTACCTCTACGAGCAGTACTTC. Translating gives CSASHHSGVYLYEQYF.

The chain uses TRBV12-3 or TRBV12-4 and TRBJ1-6; 7 bases are a match to TRBD1. The length of the CDR3 is 14 residues. With V trimmed by 4 bases and J by 11 bases, 8 bases remained unmatched. CDR3 region: CASSSGQVLTPLHF. DNA of the CDR3: TGTGCCAGCAGTTCCGGACAGGTTCTGACACCCCTCCACTTT.

This clonotype came up many times. The chain carries TRBV29-1 and TRBJ1-2, with D perhaps TRBD1 (6 bases). Trimming shortened V by 4 bases and J by 7 bases, and 10 bases separated the two germline ends. CDR1 and CDR2 from the germline V gene are SQVTM and ANQGSEA. The CDR3 has 11 amino acids. CDR3 coding DNA: TGCAGCGTTGCAGGGGTAGGTGGCTACACCTTC. It specifies CSVAGVGGYTF.

The sample holds a few counts of this clonotype. This chain uses TRBV5-5 with TRBJ2-5, with 7 bases fitting TRBD1. The germline V gene encodes CDR1 SGHKS and CDR2 YYEKEE (reference sequence). The CDR3 sequence is 14 residues long. V was pared by 4 bases and J by 3 bases, with 6 bases of the junction left unmatched. The CDR3 loop reads CASSASTGKETQYF. CDR3 nucleotides: TGTGCCAGCAGCGCATCGACAGGGAAAGAGACCCAGTACTTC.

This clonotype was counted between two and nine times. The V gene is TRBV20-1, the J gene TRBJ2-5, with 9 nucleotides matching TRBD2. CDR1 is DFQATT, CDR2 SNEGSKA, per germline (reference sequence). This CDR3 region has 14 residues. J was trimmed by 11 bases and V by 7 bases; bases with no gene match: 17. CDR3: CSVSSGTSLNEQYF. In DNA form, the CDR3 reads TGCAGTGTCTCATCCGGGACTAGCCTCAATGAGCAGTACTTC.

In its sample, this clonotype was seen a few times. V gene TRBV3-1 combines with J gene TRBJ2-3, with D unclear. CDR1 is LGHDT and CDR2 is YNNKEL in the germline V gene (reference sequence). The V and J ends lost 8 bases and 4 bases respectively, with 10 bases between them. The CDR3 loop spans 12 amino acids. CDR3 sequence: CASGTPSDTQYF. CDR3 bases: TGTGCCAGCGGAACCCCCTCAGATACGCAGTATTTT.

Comments on this clonotype: At one of its ends the junction is not consistent with the germline gene, which may arise from a read error. The rearrangement uses TRBV7-2 and TRBJ2-1; 7 positions match TRBD1. The CDR3 covers 13 residues. Germline lookup yields CDR1 SGHTA and CDR2 FQGNSA. The CDR3 sequence: CASSLAPDRERFF. The CDR3, as DNA: TGTGCCAGCAGCTTAGCCCCAGACAGGGAGCGGTTCTTC.

This sequence joins TRBV10-3 and TRBJ1-1, with TRBD1 as a possible D gene (6 bases). Germline CDR1 reads ENHRY; CDR2 reads SYGVKD. The ends were cut back, 7 bases at V and 7 bases at J, with 16 bases in the middle. The CDR3 is made up of 13 amino acids. CDR3 in DNA: TGTGCCATCACCGATGTACAGGGAGGTGAAGCTTTCTTT. This codes for CAITDVQGGEAFF.

This chain links TRBV5-1 with TRBJ2-7; D is perhaps TRBD1 (6 bases). The CDR3 extends over 16 amino acids. Germline V gives CDR1 SGHRS, CDR2 YFSETQ. Trimming took 4 bases from V and 0 from J, leaving 17 bases between them. The CDR3 nucleotides read TGCGCCAGCAGCCTCAATCAGGGGTTCCTCTCCTACGAGCAGTACTTC. Its protein is CASSLNQGFLSYEQYF.

This clonotype was counted a few times. The V and J genes are TRBV7-9 and TRBJ1-1; D not certain. The germline V and J ends were trimmed by 5 bases and 5 bases, with 12 bases remaining between them. The germline CDR1 and CDR2 sequences are SEHNR and FQNEAQ (reference sequence). The CDR3 extends over 13 amino acids. CDR3 nucleotides: TGTGCCAGCAGCCGACTTAGTGAGACTGAAGCTTTCTTT. Protein: CASSRLSETEAFF.

This clonotype was found a few times. V usage is TRBV20-1 and J usage is TRBJ2-7; 8 bases are shared with TRBD1. V shed 2 bases, J shed 4 bases, and the junction held 4 bases outside the gene matches. CDR3 length: 13 residues. CDR1 and CDR2 (germline): DFQATT, SNEGSKA (reference sequence). CDR3 nucleotides: TGCAGTGCTAGAAGCCAGGGGGCTTACGAGCAGTACTTC. Translation gives CSARSQGAYEQYF.

The rearrangement joins TRBV6-1 to TRBJ1-3; D is uncertain. Germline V gene lookup returns CDR1 MNHNS and CDR2 SASEGT. The CDR3 runs to 17 residues. V was trimmed by 6 bases and J by 4 bases, leaving 22 bases between them. The CDR3 loop reads CASRPGAPHLGGNTIYF. The CDR3 bases are TGTGCCAGCAGGCCCGGCGCCCCTCACCTAGGGGGAAACACCATATATTTT.